This T cell receptor (beta chain) was recorded in a study of blood T cell repertoires in COVID-19. Study-wide background: The study drew acute and convalescent COVID-19 samples from the United States, Italy and Spain.

This CDR3 is 16 amino acids long. In germline, CDR1 is LGHDT, CDR2 YNNKEL (reference sequence). The V gene end was trimmed by 1 base and the J gene end by 4 bases; junction bases not matched to a gene: 5. Clones were sequenced by immunoSEQ multiplex PCR, and TCRdb holds only the in-frame ones, with some missing. The data contain about 480,000 clones, roughly 89% of them seen just once; the ten biggest clones take up roughly 1%. Sequenced: peripheral blood. The clonotype comes from a man younger than 35 with COVID-19, enrolled during active disease. The chain uses TRBV3-1 (or the pseudogene TRBV3-2) and TRBJ2-1; TRBD2 aligns across 9 bases. CDR3 sequence (DNA): TGTGCCAGCAGCCAAGTTCGACTAGCGGCTTACAATGAGCAGTTCTTC. This sequence encodes CASSQVRLAAYNEQFF.